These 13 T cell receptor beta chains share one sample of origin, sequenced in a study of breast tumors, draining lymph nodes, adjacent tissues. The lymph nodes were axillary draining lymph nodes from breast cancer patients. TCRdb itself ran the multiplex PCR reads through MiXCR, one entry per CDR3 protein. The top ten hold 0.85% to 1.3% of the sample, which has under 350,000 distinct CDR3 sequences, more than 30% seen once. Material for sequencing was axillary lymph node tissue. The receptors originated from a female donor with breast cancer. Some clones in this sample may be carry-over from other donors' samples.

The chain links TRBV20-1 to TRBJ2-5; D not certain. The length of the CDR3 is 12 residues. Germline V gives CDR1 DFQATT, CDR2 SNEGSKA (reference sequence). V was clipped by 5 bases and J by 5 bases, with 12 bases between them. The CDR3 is CSADNSAETQYF. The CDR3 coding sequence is TGCAGTGCTGACAACAGCGCCGAGACCCAGTACTTC.

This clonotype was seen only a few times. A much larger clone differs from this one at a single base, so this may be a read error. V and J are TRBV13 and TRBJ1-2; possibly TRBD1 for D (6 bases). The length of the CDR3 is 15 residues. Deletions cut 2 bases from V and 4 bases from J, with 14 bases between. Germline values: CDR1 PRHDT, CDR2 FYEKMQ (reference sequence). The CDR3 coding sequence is TGTGCCAGCAGCTTACGCCAGGGGCGTAGCTATGGCTACACCTTC. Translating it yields CASSLRQGRSYGYTF. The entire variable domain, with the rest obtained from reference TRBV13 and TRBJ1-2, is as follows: AAGVIQSPRHLIKEKRETATLKCYPIPRHDTVYWYQQGPGQDPQFLISFYEKMQSDKGSIPDRFSAQQFSDYHSELNMSSLELGDSALYFCASSLRQGRSYGYTFGSGTRLTVV.

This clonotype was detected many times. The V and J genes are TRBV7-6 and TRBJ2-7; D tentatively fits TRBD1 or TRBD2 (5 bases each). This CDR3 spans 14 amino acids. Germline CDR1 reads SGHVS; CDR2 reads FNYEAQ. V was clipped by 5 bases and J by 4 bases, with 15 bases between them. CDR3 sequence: CASSLGDGEYEQYF. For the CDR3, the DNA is TGTGCCAGCAGCCTCGGGGACGGGGAGTACGAGCAGTACTTC.

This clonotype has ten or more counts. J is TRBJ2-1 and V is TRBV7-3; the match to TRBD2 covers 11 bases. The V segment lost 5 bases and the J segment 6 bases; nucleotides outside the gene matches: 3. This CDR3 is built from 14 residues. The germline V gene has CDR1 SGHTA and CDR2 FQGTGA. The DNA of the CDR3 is TGTGCCAGCAGCCGTAGCGGGAGGGGCAATGAGCAGTTCTTC. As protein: CASSRSGRGNEQFF.

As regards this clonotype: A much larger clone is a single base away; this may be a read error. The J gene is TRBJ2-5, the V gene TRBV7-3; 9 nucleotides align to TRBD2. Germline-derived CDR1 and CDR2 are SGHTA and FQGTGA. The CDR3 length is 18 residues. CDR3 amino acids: CASSLGRRAGGLQQTQYF. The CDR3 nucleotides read TGTGCTAGCAGCTTAGGGAGGCGAGCGGGAGGACTCCAACAGACCCAGTACTTC.

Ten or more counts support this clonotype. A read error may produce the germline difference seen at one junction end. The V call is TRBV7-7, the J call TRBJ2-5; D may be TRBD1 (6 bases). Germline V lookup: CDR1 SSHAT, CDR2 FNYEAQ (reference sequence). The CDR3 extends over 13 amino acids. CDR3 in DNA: TGTGCTAGCAGCCCCAGGGGTGGGGTGGACCAGTACTTC. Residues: CASSPRGGVDQYF. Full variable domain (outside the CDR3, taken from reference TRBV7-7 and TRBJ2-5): GAGVSQSPRYKVTKRGQDVTLRCDPISSHATLYWYQQALGQGPEFLTYFNYEAQPDKSGLPSDRFSAERPEGSISTLTIQRTEQRDSAMYRCASSPRGGVDQYFGPGTRLLVL.

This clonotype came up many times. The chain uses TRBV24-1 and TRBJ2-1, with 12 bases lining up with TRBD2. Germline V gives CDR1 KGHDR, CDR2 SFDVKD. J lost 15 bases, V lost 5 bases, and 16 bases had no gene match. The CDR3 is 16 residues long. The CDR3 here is CATSAGRGRLAGDRFF. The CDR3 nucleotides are TGTGCCACCAGTGCGGGGAGGGGACGACTAGCGGGAGACCGGTTCTTC.

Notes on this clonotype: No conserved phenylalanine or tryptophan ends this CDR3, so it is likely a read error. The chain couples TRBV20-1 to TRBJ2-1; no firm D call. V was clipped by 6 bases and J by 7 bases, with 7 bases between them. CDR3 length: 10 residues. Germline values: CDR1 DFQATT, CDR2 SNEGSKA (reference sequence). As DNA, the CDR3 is TGCAGTGCCGCGTATAATGAGCAGTTCCTC. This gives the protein CSAAYNEQFL.

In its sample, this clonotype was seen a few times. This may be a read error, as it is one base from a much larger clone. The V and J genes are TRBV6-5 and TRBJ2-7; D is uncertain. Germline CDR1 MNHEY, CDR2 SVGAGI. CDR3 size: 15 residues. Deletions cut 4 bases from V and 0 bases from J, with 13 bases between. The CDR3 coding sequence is TGTGCCAGCAGTTGCGTGGCGTCTAGCTCCTACGAGCAGTACTTC. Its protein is CASSCVASSSYEQYF.

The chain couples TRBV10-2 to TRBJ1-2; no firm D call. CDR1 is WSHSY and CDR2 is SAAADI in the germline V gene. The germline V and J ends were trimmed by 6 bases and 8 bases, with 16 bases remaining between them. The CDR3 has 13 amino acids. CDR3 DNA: TGCGCCAGCAGACCCTCTTTGGCGAGCGGCTACACCTTC. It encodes CASRPSLASGYTF.

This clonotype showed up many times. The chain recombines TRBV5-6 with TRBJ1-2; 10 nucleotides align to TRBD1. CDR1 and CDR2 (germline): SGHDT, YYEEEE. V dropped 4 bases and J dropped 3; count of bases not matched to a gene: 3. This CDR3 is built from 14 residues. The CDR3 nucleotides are TGTGCCAGCAGCGGTGGACAGGGGGACTATGGCTACACCTTC. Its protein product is CASSGGQGDYGYTF.

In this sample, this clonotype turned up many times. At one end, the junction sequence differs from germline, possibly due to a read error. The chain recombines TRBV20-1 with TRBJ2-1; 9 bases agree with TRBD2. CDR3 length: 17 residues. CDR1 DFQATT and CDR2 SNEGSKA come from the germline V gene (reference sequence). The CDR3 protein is CSARGYWLAGGRNEQFF. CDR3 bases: TGCAGTGCCAGAGGGTATTGGTTGGCGGGAGGGCGAAATGAGCAGTTCTTC.

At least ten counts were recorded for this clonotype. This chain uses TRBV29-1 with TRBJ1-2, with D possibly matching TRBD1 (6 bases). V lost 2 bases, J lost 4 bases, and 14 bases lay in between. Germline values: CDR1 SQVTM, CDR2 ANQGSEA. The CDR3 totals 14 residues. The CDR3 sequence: CSVEQGGSAYGYTF. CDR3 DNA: TGCAGCGTTGAACAAGGGGGGTCGGCCTATGGCTACACCTTC. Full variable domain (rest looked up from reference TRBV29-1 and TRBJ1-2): SAVISQKPSRDICQRGTSLTIQCQVDSQVTMMFWYRQQPGQSLTLIATANQGSEATYESGFVIDKFPISRPNLTFSTLTVSNMSPEDSSIYLCSVEQGGSAYGYTFGSGTRLTVV.